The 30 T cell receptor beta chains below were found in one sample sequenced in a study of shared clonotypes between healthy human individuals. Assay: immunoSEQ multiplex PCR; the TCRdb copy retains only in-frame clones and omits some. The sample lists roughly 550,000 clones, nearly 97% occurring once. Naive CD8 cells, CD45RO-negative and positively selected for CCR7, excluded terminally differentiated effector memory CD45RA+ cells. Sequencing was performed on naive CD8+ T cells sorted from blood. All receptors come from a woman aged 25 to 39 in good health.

The CDR3 sequence is CASSFRIAGNTIYF. The CDR3 nucleotides are TGTGCCAGCAGTTTCCGGATTGCTGGAAACACCATATATTTT. The chain recombines TRBV28 with TRBJ1-3; D is unresolved. The CDR3 is 14 residues long. V dropped 3 bases and J dropped 2 bases, with 8 bases sitting between them. CDR1 is MDHEN and CDR2 is SYDVKM in the germline V gene.

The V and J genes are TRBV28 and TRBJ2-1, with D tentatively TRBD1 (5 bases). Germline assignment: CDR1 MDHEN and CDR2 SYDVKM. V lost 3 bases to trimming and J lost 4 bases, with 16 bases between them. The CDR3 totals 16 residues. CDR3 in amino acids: CASSFKRQSTYNEQFF. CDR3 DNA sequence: TGTGCCAGCAGTTTCAAGCGACAGTCTACGTACAATGAGCAGTTCTTC. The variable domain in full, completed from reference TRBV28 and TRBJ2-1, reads DVKVTQSSRYLVKRTGEKVFLECVQDMDHENMFWYRQDPGLGLRLIYFSYDVKMKEKGDIPEGYSVSREKKERFSLILESASTNQTSMYLCASSFKRQSTYNEQFFGPGTRLTVL.

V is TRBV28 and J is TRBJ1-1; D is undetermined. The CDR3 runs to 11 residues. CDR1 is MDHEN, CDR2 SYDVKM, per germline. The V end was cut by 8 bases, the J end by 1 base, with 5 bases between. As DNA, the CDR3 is TGTGCCAGCGGATCGAACACTGAAGCTTTCTTT. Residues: CASGSNTEAFF.

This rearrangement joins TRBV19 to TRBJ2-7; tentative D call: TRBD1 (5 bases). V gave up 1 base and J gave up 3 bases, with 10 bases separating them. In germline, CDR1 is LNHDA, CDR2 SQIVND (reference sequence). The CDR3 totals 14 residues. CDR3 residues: CASSIGGAIYEQYF. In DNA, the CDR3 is TGTGCCAGTAGTATAGGGGGCGCGATCTACGAGCAGTACTTC.

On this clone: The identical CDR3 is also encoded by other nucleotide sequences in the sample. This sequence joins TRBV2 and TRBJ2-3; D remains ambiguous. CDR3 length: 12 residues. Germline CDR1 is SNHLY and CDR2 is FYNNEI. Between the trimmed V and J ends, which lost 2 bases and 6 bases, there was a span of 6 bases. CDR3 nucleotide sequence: TGTGCCAGCAGTGAACCCGGGGATACGCAGTATTTT. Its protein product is CASSEPGDTQYF.

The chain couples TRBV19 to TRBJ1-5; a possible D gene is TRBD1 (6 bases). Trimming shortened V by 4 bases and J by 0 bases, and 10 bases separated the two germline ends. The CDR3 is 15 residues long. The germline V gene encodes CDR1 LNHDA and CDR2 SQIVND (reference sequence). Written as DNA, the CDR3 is TGTGCCAGTAGTACGGGGGACAATAGCAATCAGCCCCAGCATTTT. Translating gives CASSTGDNSNQPQHF.

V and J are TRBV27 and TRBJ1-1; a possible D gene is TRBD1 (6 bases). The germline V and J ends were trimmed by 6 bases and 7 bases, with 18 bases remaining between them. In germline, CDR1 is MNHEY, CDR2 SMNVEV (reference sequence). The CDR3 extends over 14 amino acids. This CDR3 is CASSTVQGLDEAFF. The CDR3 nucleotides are TGTGCCAGCAGCACTGTGCAGGGGTTGGATGAAGCTTTCTTT.

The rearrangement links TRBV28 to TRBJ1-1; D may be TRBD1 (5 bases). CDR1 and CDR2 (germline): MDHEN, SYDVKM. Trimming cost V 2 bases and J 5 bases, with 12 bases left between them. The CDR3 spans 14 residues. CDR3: CASSLRGAPTEAFF. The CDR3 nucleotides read TGTGCCAGCAGTTTAAGAGGGGCCCCTACTGAAGCTTTCTTT.

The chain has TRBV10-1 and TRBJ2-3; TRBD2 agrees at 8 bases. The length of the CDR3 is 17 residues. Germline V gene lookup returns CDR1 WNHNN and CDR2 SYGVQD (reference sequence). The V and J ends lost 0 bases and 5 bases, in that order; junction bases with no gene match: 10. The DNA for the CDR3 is TGCGCCAGCAGTGAGTCGGGGGGACTAGTTGGAAGAGATACGCAGTATTTT. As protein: CASSESGGLVGRDTQYF.

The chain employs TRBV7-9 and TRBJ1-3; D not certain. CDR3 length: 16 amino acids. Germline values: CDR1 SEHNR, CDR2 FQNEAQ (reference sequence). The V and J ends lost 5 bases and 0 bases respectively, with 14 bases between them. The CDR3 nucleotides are TGTGCCAGCAGCAAGTGGACGGCGGCCTCTGGAAACACCATATATTTT. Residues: CASSKWTAASGNTIYF.

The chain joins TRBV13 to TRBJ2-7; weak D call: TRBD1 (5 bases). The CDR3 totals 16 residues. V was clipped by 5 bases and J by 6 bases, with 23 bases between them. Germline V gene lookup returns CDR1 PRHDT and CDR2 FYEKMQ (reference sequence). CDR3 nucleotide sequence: TGTGCCAGCAGCCCCCGAACAGGAAGGCTCCAATCCGAGCAGTACTTC. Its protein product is CASSPRTGRLQSEQYF.

CDR3 region: CASSLQAGGPYNEQFF. DNA for the CDR3: TGTGCCAGCAGCTTACAAGCGGGAGGGCCATACAATGAGCAGTTCTTC. This chain connects TRBV7-8 to TRBJ2-1, with TRBD2 identical over 10 bases. Germline V lookup: CDR1 SGHVS, CDR2 FQNEAQ. The CDR3 is 16 amino acids. With 2 bases clipped from V and 4 bases from J, the junction kept 5 bases outside the gene matches. The complete variable domain, with remaining parts taken from reference TRBV7-8 and TRBJ2-1, reads GAGVSQSPRYKVAKRGQDVALRCDPISGHVSLFWYQQALGQGPEFLTYFQNEAQLDKSGLPSDRFFAERPEGSVSTLKIQRTQQEDSAVYLCASSLQAGGPYNEQFFGPGTRLTVL.

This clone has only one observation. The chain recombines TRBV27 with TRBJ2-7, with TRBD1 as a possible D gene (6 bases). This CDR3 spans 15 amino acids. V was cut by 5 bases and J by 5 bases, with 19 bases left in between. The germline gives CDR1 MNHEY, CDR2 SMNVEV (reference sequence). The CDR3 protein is CASSPRGHLVHEQYF. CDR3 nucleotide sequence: TGTGCCAGCAGTCCCAGGGGACATCTGGTCCACGAGCAGTACTTC.

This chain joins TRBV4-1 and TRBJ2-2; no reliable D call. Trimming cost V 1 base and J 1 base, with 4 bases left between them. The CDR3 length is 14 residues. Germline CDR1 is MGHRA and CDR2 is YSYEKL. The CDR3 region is CASSQGQNTGELFF. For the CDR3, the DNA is TGCGCCAGCAGCCAAGGACAGAACACCGGGGAGCTGTTTTTT.

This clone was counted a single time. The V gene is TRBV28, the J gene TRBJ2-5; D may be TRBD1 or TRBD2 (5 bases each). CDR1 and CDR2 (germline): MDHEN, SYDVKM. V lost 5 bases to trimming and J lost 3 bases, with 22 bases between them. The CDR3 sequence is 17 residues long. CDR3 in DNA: TGTGCCAGCAGTCCACCGGGTCTCGGGGCGGATGAAGAGACCCAGTACTTC. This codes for CASSPPGLGADEETQYF.

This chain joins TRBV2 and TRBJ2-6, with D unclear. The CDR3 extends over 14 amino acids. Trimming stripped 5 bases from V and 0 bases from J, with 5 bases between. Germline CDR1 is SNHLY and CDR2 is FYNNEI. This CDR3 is CASSTPSGANVLTF. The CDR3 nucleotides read TGTGCCAGCAGTACTCCCTCTGGGGCCAACGTCCTGACTTTC.

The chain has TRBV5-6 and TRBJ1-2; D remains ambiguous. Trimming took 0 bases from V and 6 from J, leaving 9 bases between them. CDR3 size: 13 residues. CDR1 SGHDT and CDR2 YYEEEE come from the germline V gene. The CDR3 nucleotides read TGTGCCAGCAGCTTGGCTAGGGCCCATGGCTACACCTTC. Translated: CASSLARAHGYTF.

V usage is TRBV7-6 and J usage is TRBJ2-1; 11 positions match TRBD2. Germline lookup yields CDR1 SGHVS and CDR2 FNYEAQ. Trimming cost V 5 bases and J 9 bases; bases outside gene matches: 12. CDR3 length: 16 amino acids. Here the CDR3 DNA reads TGTGCCAGCAGCCCCAAACTAGCGGGAGCGTTTGGTGAGCAGTTCTTC. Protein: CASSPKLAGAFGEQFF.

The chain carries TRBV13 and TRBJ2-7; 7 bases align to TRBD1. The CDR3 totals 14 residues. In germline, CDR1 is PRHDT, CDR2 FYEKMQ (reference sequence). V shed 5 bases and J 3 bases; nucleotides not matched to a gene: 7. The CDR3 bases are TGTGCCAGCAGCGCCCGACAGGGAAACTACGAGCAGTACTTC. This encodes CASSARQGNYEQYF.

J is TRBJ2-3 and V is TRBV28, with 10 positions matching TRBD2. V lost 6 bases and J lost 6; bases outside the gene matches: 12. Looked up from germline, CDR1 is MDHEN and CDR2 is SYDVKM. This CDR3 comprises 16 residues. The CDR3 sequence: CASRSTLAGEGDTQYF. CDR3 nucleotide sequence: TGTGCCAGCAGATCCACCCTAGCGGGAGAGGGGGATACGCAGTATTTT.

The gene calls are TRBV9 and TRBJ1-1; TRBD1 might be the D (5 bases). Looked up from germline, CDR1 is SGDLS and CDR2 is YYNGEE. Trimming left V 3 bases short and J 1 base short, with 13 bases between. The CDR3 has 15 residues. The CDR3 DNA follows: TGTGCCAGCAGCGATCTCAGGACAAAGAACACTGAAGCTTTCTTT. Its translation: CASSDLRTKNTEAFF. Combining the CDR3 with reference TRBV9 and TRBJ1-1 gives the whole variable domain DSGVTQTPKHLITATGQRVTLRCSPRSGDLSVYWYQQSLDQGLQFLIQYYNGEERAKGNILERFSAQQFPDLHSELNLSSLELGDSALYFCASSDLRTKNTEAFFGQGTRLTVV.

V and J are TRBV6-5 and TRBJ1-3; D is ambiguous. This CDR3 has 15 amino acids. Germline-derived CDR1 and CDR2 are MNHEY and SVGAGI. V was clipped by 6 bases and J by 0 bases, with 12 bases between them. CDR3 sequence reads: CASSPTPYSGNTIYF. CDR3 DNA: TGTGCCAGCAGCCCGACCCCTTACTCTGGAAACACCATATATTTT.

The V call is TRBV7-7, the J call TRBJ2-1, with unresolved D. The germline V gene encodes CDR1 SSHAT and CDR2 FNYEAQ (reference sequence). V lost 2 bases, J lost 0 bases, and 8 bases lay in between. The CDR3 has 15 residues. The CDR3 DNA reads TGTGCCAGCAGCTTAATTCCTAGCTCCTACAATGAGCAGTTCTTC. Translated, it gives CASSLIPSSYNEQFF.

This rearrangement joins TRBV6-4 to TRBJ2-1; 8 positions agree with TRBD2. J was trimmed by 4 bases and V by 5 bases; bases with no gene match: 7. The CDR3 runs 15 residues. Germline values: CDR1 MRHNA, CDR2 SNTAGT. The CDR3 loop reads CASSYDSGAYNEQFF. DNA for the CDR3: TGTGCCAGCAGTTATGATAGCGGGGCATACAATGAGCAGTTCTTC.

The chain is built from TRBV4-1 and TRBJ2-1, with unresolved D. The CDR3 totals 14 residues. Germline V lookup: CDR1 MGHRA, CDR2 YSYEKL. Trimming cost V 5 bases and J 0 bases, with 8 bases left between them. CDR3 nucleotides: TGCGCCAGCAGCTTCCAGGACTCCTACAATGAGCAGTTCTTC. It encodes CASSFQDSYNEQFF.

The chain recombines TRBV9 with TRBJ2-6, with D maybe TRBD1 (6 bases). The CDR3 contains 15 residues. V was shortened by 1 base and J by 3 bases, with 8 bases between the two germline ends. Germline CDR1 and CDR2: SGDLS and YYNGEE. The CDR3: CASSVSGDGANVLTF. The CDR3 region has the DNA TGTGCCAGCAGCGTATCAGGGGATGGGGCCAACGTCCTGACTTTC.

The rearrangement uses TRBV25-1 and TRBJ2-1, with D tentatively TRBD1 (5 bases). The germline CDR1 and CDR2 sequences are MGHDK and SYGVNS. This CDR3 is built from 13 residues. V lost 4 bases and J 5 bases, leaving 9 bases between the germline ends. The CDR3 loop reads CASSAPGNNEQFF. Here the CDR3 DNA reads TGTGCCAGCAGTGCACCAGGGAACAATGAGCAGTTCTTC.

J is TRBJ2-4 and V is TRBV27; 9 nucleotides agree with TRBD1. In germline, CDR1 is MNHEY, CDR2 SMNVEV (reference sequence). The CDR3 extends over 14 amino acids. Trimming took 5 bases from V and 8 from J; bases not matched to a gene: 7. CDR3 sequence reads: CASSITGGLDIQYF. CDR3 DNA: TGTGCCAGCAGTATCACAGGGGGCCTGGACATTCAGTACTTC.

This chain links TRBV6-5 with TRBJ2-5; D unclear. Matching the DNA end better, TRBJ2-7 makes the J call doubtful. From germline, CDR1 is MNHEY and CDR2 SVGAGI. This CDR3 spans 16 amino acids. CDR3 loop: CASSYSTVRVSYEQYF. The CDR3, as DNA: TGTGCCAGCAGTTACTCGACGGTACGGGTCTCCTACGAGCAGTACTTC.

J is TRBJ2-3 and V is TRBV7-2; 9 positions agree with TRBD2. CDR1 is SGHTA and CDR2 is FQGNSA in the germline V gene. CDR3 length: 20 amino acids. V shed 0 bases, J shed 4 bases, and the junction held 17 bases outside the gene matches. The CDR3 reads CASSLARRLAGRLVADTQYF. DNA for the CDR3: TGTGCCAGCAGCTTAGCCCGCCGGCTAGCGGGGAGGCTTGTTGCAGATACGCAGTATTTT.